This T cell receptor (beta chain) was obtained from a study of post-analysis software for immune sequencing data. Across the whole study: Disease courses included relapsing-remitting, secondary progressive and progressive-relapsing multiple sclerosis. General study results and limits: There were a handful of TRBV segments more frequent in patients than controls, and TRBV5-6, TRBV5-1 and TRBV20-1 were among them. By F measure, strong co-clustering occurred among samples prepared in the same batch.

This clonotype was recorded a few times. What it binds is not known. Tagging with unique molecular identifiers was a feature of the TCR beta cDNA libraries. TCRdb redid the calling of the PCR reads with MiXCR, one entry per CDR3 protein. Altogether roughly 700,000 distinct CDR3 sequences are present, around 27% being singletons, with the ten largest covering around 0.6%. The CDR3 has 17 amino acids. V lost 0 bases and J lost 6, with 19 bases in between. CDR1 and CDR2 from the germline V gene are MGHRA and YSYEKL. The receptor's source is a girl aged 10-17 years with multiple sclerosis. Sample: blood. The V and J genes are TRBV4-1 and TRBJ2-3, with D perhaps TRBD1 (5 bases). Written as DNA, the CDR3 is TGCGCCAGCAGCCAAGATCGGTGGGGCAGGGTGGAGGATACGCAGTATTTT. Its protein product is CASSQDRWGRVEDTQYF.